The 2 T cell receptor beta chains presented below share a single source sample, sequenced in a study of T-cell reconstitution after alpha-beta-depleted transplantation in children. Using unique molecular identifiers, the investigators prepared the TCRbeta library. TCRdb called the PCR reads again in MiXCR, with one record for every CDR3 protein. The sample has 400,000 to 550,000 distinct CDR3 sequences, about 10% seen once. The material was PBMCs, obtained before TCRalphabeta/CD19-depleted stem cell transplant. The receptors were sampled from a child aged 2 to 10 with inherited bone marrow failure, due to receive a stem cell transplant.

This clonotype was found many times. This chain connects TRBV4-2 to TRBJ2-7, with D tentatively TRBD1 (6 bases). Germline assignment: CDR1 LGHNA and CDR2 YNFKEQ. The V end was cut by 0 bases, the J end by 3 bases, with 15 bases between. CDR3 length: 16 amino acids. CDR3 residues: CASSQDRRTVFYEQYF. CDR3 bases: TGTGCCAGCAGCCAAGACCGCCGGACAGTTTTCTACGAGCAGTACTTC.

This clonotype has a single count. The CDR3 region is CASSNRDRWMYF. The CDR3 DNA is TGTGCCAGCAGTAACCGGGACAGGTGGATGTACTTC. This sequence joins TRBV6-5 and TRBJ2-5; 8 nucleotides match TRBD1. Looked up from germline, CDR1 is MNHEY and CDR2 is SVGAGI. With 5 bases clipped from V and 13 bases from J, the junction kept 9 bases outside the gene matches. CDR3 length equals 12 residues.